This passage covers 26 T cell receptor beta chains from one sample sequenced in a study of blood T cell repertoires in COVID-19. The assay was immunoSEQ multiplex PCR, and TCRdb's table has in-frame clones only and misses some. The sample yields 200,000 or so clones, more than 65% seen once. The sample consisted of PBMCs or T cells enriched from blood (not recorded which). The receptors here all came from a man aged 40-49 years who had recovered from COVID-19.

This chain connects TRBV5-1 to TRBJ2-1; maybe TRBD2 (8 bases). Between the trimmed V and J ends, which lost 3 bases and 6 bases, there was a span of 16 bases. Germline assignment: CDR1 SGHRS and CDR2 YFSETQ. The CDR3 covers 15 residues. The DNA for the CDR3 is TGCGCCAGCAGCTGGAAAGCGGGGGACAGCAATGAGCAGTTCTTC. Translating it yields CASSWKAGDSNEQFF.

The chain links TRBV6-4 to TRBJ2-2, with 9 bases fitting TRBD1. The V gene end was trimmed by 7 bases and the J gene end by 4 bases; junction bases not matched to a gene: 4. The CDR3 is 14 residues long. Germline lookup yields CDR1 MRHNA and CDR2 SNTAGT. The CDR3 is CASKRDRATGELFF. The CDR3 region has the DNA TGTGCCAGCAAACGGGACAGGGCCACCGGGGAGCTGTTTTTT.

The chain is built from TRBV19 and TRBJ2-7, with D possibly being TRBD1 (6 bases). Germline values: CDR1 LNHDA, CDR2 SQIVND (reference sequence). This CDR3 has 13 amino acids. Between the trimmed V and J ends, which lost 5 bases and 1 base, there was a span of 9 bases. The CDR3: CASSHQGSYEQYF. CDR3 nucleotide sequence: TGTGCCAGTAGTCACCAGGGGTCCTACGAGCAGTACTTC.

This rearrangement joins TRBV3-1 (or the pseudogene TRBV3-2) to TRBJ2-1, with 10 bases that match TRBD1. The CDR3 totals 19 residues. Germline-derived CDR1 and CDR2 are LGHDT and YNNKEL (reference sequence). J gave up 0 bases and V 5 bases, and 13 bases lay outside the gene matches. Written as DNA, the CDR3 is TGTGCCAGCAGCGGAAGACCGGGACAGGGGATTAGCTCCTACAATGAGCAGTTCTTC. Protein product: CASSGRPGQGISSYNEQFF.

This sequence joins TRBV6-2 or TRBV6-3 and TRBJ2-1, with 13 bases matching TRBD2. Germline lookup yields CDR1 MNHEY and CDR2 SVGEGT. Losses at the gene ends were 5 bases for V and 7 bases for J; bases not matched to a gene: 5. The CDR3 is 15 amino acids. Here the CDR3 reads CASSPRTSGGNEQFF. In DNA form, the CDR3 reads TGTGCCAGCAGTCCGAGGACTAGCGGGGGAAATGAGCAGTTCTTC.

The chain links TRBV11-2 to TRBJ1-1; 8 bases agree with TRBD1. The CDR3 consists of 16 residues. Germline-derived CDR1 and CDR2 are SGHAT and FQNNGV. Losses at the gene ends were 5 bases for V and 0 bases for J; bases not matched to a gene: 8. The CDR3 DNA reads as TGTGCCAGCAGCCACGGGACAGGTCTTCTGAACACTGAAGCTTTCTTT. Protein product: CASSHGTGLLNTEAFF. Full variable domain (outside the CDR3, taken from reference TRBV11-2 and TRBJ1-1): EAGVAQSPRYKIIEKRQSVAFWCNPISGHATLYWYQQILGQGPKLLIQFQNNGVVDDSQLPKDRFSAERLKGVDSTLKIQPAKLEDSAVYLCASSHGTGLLNTEAFFGQGTRLTVV.

A single count supports this clone. The chain has TRBV27 and TRBJ1-1; TRBD1 matches 8 bases. The CDR3 totals 13 residues. V trimming: 5 bases; J trimming: 6 bases; junction bases outside the gene matches: 5. CDR1 is MNHEY, CDR2 SMNVEV, per germline (reference sequence). CDR3 nucleotides: TGTGCCAGCAGTAAAAAGACAGGGGCTGAAGCTTTCTTT. This gives the protein CASSKKTGAEAFF.

V usage is TRBV10-3 and J usage is TRBJ1-2; 10 bases agree with TRBD1. The V segment lost 2 bases and the J segment 10 bases; nucleotides outside the gene matches: 7. The V gene's germline CDR1 is ENHRY and CDR2 SYGVKD. The CDR3 extends over 14 amino acids. The CDR3: CAISEQDRGSPYTF. In DNA form, the CDR3 reads TGTGCCATCAGTGAGCAGGACAGGGGGTCTCCCTACACCTTC.

The chain joins TRBV24-1 to TRBJ2-3; a weak D match, TRBD2 (5 bases). The CDR3 loop spans 12 amino acids. Per the germline V gene, CDR1 is KGHDR and CDR2 is SFDVKD. Trimming shortened V by 4 bases and J by 9 bases, and 10 bases separated the two germline ends. The CDR3 bases are TGTGCCACCAGTGAACGAACTAGGACGCAGTATTTT. Encoded protein: CATSERTRTQYF.

The rearrangement joins TRBV18 to TRBJ2-1, with TRBD1 matching over 9 bases. The germline V gene encodes CDR1 KGHSH and CDR2 LQKENI. The CDR3 sequence is 16 residues long. With 6 bases clipped from V and 6 bases from J, the junction kept 12 bases outside the gene matches. CDR3 residues: CASSTYRGHPANEQFF. The CDR3 coding sequence is TGTGCCAGCTCGACCTACAGGGGGCATCCCGCCAATGAGCAGTTCTTC.

The V and J genes are TRBV6-5 and TRBJ1-2; D possibly corresponds to TRBD1 (5 bases). The germline V and J ends were trimmed by 2 bases and 4 bases, with 14 bases remaining between them. Germline CDR1 and CDR2: MNHEY and SVGAGI. CDR3 length: 15 amino acids. The DNA of the CDR3 is TGTGCCAGCAGTTACGGGGGGAGTCGTTCCTATGGCTACACCTTC. Protein product: CASSYGGSRSYGYTF.

This clone was counted a few times. J is TRBJ1-1 and V is TRBV10-3, with 7 bases aligning to TRBD1. The germline V gene has CDR1 ENHRY and CDR2 SYGVKD. The CDR3 extends over 15 amino acids. Trimming took 0 bases from V and 3 from J; bases not matched to a gene: 4. DNA of the CDR3: TGTGCCATCAGTGAGTCGCTGACAGGGCACACTGAAGCTTTCTTT. Translation gives CAISESLTGHTEAFF.

The chain is built from TRBV5-1 and TRBJ1-3; the D is unclear. CDR1 SGHRS and CDR2 YFSETQ come from the germline V gene. The CDR3 runs to 13 residues. The V end lost 5 bases, the J end lost 0 bases, and 6 bases lay between the germline ends. CDR3 sequence (DNA): TGCGCCAGCAGAACAGACTCTGGAAACACCATATATTTT. Its translation is CASRTDSGNTIYF. The variable domain in full, completed from reference TRBV5-1 and TRBJ1-3, reads KAGVTQTPRYLIKTRGQQVTLSCSPISGHRSVSWYQQTPGQGLQFLFEYFSETQRNKGNFPGRFSGRQFSNSRSEMNVSTLELGDSALYLCASRTDSGNTIYFGEGSWLTVV.

The chain has TRBV28 and TRBJ1-1; D ambiguous. This CDR3 contains 13 residues. V dropped 2 bases and J dropped 3 bases, with 7 bases sitting between them. Germline V CDR1 and CDR2: MDHEN, SYDVKM. The CDR3 sequence is CASSLGVDTEAFF. Written as DNA, the CDR3 is TGTGCCAGCAGTTTAGGAGTGGACACTGAAGCTTTCTTT.

V usage is TRBV6-2 or TRBV6-3 and J usage is TRBJ1-3; 8 positions agree with TRBD1. Germline lookup yields CDR1 MNHEY and CDR2 SVGEGT. The CDR3 totals 17 residues. J lost 7 bases, V lost 4 bases, and 15 bases had no gene match. The CDR3 coding sequence is TGTGCCAGCAGTTTTCCCCCCACCGGACAGGGCGGGAACACCATATATTTT. It specifies CASSFPPTGQGGNTIYF.

V usage is TRBV5-1 and J usage is TRBJ1-1, with a tentative D call TRBD1 (5 bases). CDR1 SGHRS and CDR2 YFSETQ come from the germline V gene. This CDR3 is built from 13 residues. Between the trimmed V and J ends, which lost 3 bases and 0 bases, there was a span of 6 bases. CDR3 in amino acids: CASSWGVNTEAFF. CDR3 sequence (DNA): TGCGCCAGCAGCTGGGGGGTGAACACTGAAGCTTTCTTT.

The V gene is TRBV4-1, the J gene TRBJ2-3, with 9 bases identical to TRBD2. Germline values: CDR1 MGHRA, CDR2 YSYEKL. V was pared by 5 bases and J by 0 bases, with 12 bases of the junction left unmatched. This CDR3 region has 18 residues. CDR3 bases: TGCGCCAGCAGCGGCGGGGGCGGGGGGGCTTCTAGCACAGATACGCAGTATTTT. As protein: CASSGGGGGASSTDTQYF.

The chain is built from TRBV5-1 and TRBJ2-1, with 7 positions matching TRBD1. The CDR3 extends over 16 amino acids. V was clipped by 4 bases and J by 2 bases; unmatched bases: 9. Looked up from germline, CDR1 is SGHRS and CDR2 is YFSETQ. The CDR3 region has the DNA TGCGCCAGCAGCCAAAACAGGGGAGATCCCTACAATGAGCAGTTCTTC. Protein: CASSQNRGDPYNEQFF.

The chain links TRBV28 to TRBJ1-4; D unresolved. CDR1 is MDHEN and CDR2 is SYDVKM in the germline V gene. This CDR3 contains 15 residues. The V end lost 5 bases, the J end lost 6 bases, and 16 bases lay between the germline ends. The DNA of the CDR3 is TGTGCCAGCAGTCCCAACCGCGGATGGGATGAAAAACTGTTTTTT. Encoded protein: CASSPNRGWDEKLFF.

The rearrangement links TRBV27 to TRBJ1-5; no clear D gene. The CDR3 extends over 17 amino acids. Germline V lookup: CDR1 MNHEY, CDR2 SMNVEV (reference sequence). Trimming cost V 11 bases and J 1 base, with 24 bases left between them. For the CDR3, the DNA is TGTGCCCGAGTAGACACACCGACCGTTCCCAGCAATCAGCCCCAGCATTTT. Protein: CARVDTPTVPSNQPQHF.

The rearrangement links TRBV4-2 to TRBJ2-1; 11 bases align to TRBD2. This CDR3 contains 15 residues. CDR1 is LGHNA and CDR2 is YNFKEQ in the germline V gene. Germline trimming cut 1 base from V and 8 bases from J; bases unmatched to any gene: 4. CDR3 amino acids: CASSQVAGGQDEQFF. The CDR3 coding sequence is TGTGCCAGCAGCCAAGTAGCGGGGGGGCAGGATGAGCAGTTCTTC.

The chain is built from TRBV28 and TRBJ1-1; D is possibly TRBD1 (6 bases). Trimming shortened V by 10 bases and J by 8 bases, and 14 bases separated the two germline ends. This CDR3 spans 11 amino acids. Germline CDR1 and CDR2: MDHEN and SYDVKM. CDR3 sequence (DNA): TGTGCCACCGGCGGGGGGCAAGAAGCTTTCTTT. Amino acid sequence: CATGGGQEAFF. The complete variable domain, with remaining parts taken from reference TRBV28 and TRBJ1-1, reads DVKVTQSSRYLVKRTGEKVFLECVQDMDHENMFWYRQDPGLGLRLIYFSYDVKMKEKGDIPEGYSVSREKKERFSLILESASTNQTSMYLCATGGGQEAFFGQGTRLTVV.

The J gene is TRBJ1-1, the V gene TRBV18; 9 nucleotides match TRBD1. Losses at the gene ends were 2 bases for V and 5 bases for J; bases not matched to a gene: 12. The CDR3 contains 17 residues. Germline V CDR1 and CDR2: KGHSH, LQKENI. CDR3 loop: CASSPMGQGNSGTEAFF. As DNA, the CDR3 is TGTGCCAGCTCACCAATGGGACAGGGAAATTCGGGTACTGAAGCTTTCTTT.

CDR3 sequence reads: CASNAPGYGYTF. The DNA for the CDR3 is TGTGCCAGCAATGCCCCGGGCTATGGCTACACCTTC. V and J are TRBV6-5 and TRBJ1-2, with D unclear. V lost 7 bases to trimming and J lost 4 bases, with 10 bases between them. This CDR3 spans 12 amino acids. The germline CDR1 and CDR2 sequences are MNHEY and SVGAGI.

There are a few counts of this clone. CDR3 residues: CASSLGQTNTEAFF. The CDR3 nucleotides are TGCGCCAGCAGCTTGGGACAGACGAACACTGAAGCTTTCTTT. The chain recombines TRBV5-1 with TRBJ1-1; D is perhaps TRBD1 (5 bases). V gave up 0 bases and J gave up 1 base, with 7 bases separating them. Germline V lookup: CDR1 SGHRS, CDR2 YFSETQ. The CDR3 consists of 14 residues. The variable domain in full, completed from reference TRBV5-1 and TRBJ1-1, reads KAGVTQTPRYLIKTRGQQVTLSCSPISGHRSVSWYQQTPGQGLQFLFEYFSETQRNKGNFPGRFSGRQFSNSRSEMNVSTLELGDSALYLCASSLGQTNTEAFFGQGTRLTVV.

The chain recombines TRBV5-4 with TRBJ1-1; weak D call: TRBD1 (5 bases). This CDR3 is built from 14 residues. V was trimmed by 4 bases and J by 0 bases, leaving 10 bases between them. Germline V gene data show CDR1 as SGHNT and CDR2 as YYREEE (reference sequence). The CDR3 bases are TGTGCCAGCAGCGCGGACACACTGAACACTGAAGCTTTCTTT. Translation gives CASSADTLNTEAFF.